This T cell receptor beta chain originates from a study of control samples from healthy donors and cancer patients. In germline, CDR1 is LNHDA, CDR2 SQIVND (reference sequence). The V end was cut by 3 bases, the J end by 0 bases, with 12 bases between. The CDR3 length is 16 residues. Libraries were prepared by immunoSEQ multiplex PCR; TCRdb keeps only in-frame clonotypes and omits some of them. The sample consists of 100,000 to 120,000 clones, roughly 88% of them appearing once. What was sequenced was PBMCs. V gene TRBV19 combines with J gene TRBJ1-5; D is uncertain. The source is a woman aged 55-69 years with lung cancer. The CDR3 nucleotides are TGTGCCAGTAGTATGACGGCAACTTATAGCAATCAGCCCCAGCATTTT. Its protein is CASSMTATYSNQPQHF. The full variable domain, rest sourced from reference TRBV19 and TRBJ1-5, is DGGITQSPKYLFRKEGQNVTLSCEQNLNHDAMYWYRQDPGQGLRLIYYSQIVNDFQKGDIAEGYSVSREKKESFPLTVTSAQKNPTAFYLCASSMTATYSNQPQHFGDGTRLSIL.